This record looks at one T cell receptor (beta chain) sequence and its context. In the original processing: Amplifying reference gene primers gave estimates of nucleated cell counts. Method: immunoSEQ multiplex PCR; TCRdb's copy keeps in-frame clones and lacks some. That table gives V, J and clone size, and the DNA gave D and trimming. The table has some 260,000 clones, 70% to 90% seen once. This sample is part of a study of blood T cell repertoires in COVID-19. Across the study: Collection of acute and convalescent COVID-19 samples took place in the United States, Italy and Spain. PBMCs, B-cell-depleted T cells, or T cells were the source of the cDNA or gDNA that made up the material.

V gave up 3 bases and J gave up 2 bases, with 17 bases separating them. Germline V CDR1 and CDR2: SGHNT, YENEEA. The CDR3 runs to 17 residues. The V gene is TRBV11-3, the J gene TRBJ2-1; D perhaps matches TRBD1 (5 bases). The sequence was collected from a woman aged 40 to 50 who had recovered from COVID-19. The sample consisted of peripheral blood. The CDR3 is CASSFQGSSRPYNEQFF. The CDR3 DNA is TGTGCCAGCAGCTTTCAGGGCTCCTCGCGCCCCTACAATGAGCAGTTCTTC.